A single sample gave rise to the 14 T cell receptor beta chains below, sequenced in a study of chemoradiotherapy in HPV16-positive cancers (dated 2022 in TCRdb). The library was prepared using the immunoSEQ multiplex PCR assay. TCRdb mirrors the immuneACCESS table, restricted to in-frame sequences. Some clones are absent from its copies; in checked studies, under half trace to an unresolved V gene, and the reason for the others is unknown. For this sample the table gives roughly 760 clones, of which approximately 90% were detected only once. The ten largest clones take up less than 7.5% of the sample. The specimen comprised tumor tissue, sampled from a patient who underwent chemoradiotherapy. The receptors shown here come from a human donor with HPV-associated anogenital cancer.

J is TRBJ2-7 and V is TRBV5-8; possible D gene TRBD1, 6 bases. The CDR3 has 16 residues. Deletions cut 4 bases from V and 5 bases from J, with 22 bases between. Germline-derived CDR1 and CDR2 are SGHTS and YDEGEE. The CDR3 loop reads CASSRSTGAFINEQYF. CDR3 in DNA: TGTGCCAGCAGCCGCTCGACAGGAGCCTTTATAAACGAGCAGTACTTC.

This clone appeared a single time. The chain has TRBV7-2 and TRBJ2-2, with D possibly TRBD1 on 5 matching bases. The CDR3 extends over 15 amino acids. V was cut by 5 bases and J by 1 base, with 11 bases left in between. Germline V gene sequence: CDR1 SGHTA, CDR2 FQGNSA. The CDR3 loop is CASSPKGQNTGELFF. The CDR3 DNA sequence: TGTGCCAGCAGCCCAAAGGGGCAGAACACCGGGGAGCTGTTTTTT.

The V call is TRBV4-3, the J call TRBJ2-5; 7 positions agree with TRBD1. V shed 4 bases, J shed 1 base, and the junction held 12 bases outside the gene matches. This CDR3 comprises 17 residues. The germline CDR1 and CDR2 sequences are LGHNA and YSLEER. The CDR3 loop is CASSPRRPGTVQETQYF. The CDR3, as DNA: TGCGCCAGCAGCCCGCGCCGACCCGGGACAGTCCAAGAGACCCAGTACTTC.

The genes are TRBV7-6 and TRBJ2-6; no firm D call. CDR1 is SGHVS and CDR2 is FNYEAQ in the germline V gene. V gave up 5 bases and J gave up 0 bases, with 14 bases separating them. The CDR3 has 17 residues. CDR3 region: CASSPRGPRSGANVLTF. CDR3 sequence (DNA): TGTGCCAGCAGCCCCCGAGGCCCCCGCTCTGGGGCCAACGTCCTGACTTTC. The full variable domain, its missing parts supplied by reference TRBV7-6 and TRBJ2-6, is GAGVSQSPRYKVTKRGQDVALRCDPISGHVSLYWYRQALGQGPEFLTYFNYEAQQDKSGLPNDRFSAERPEGSISTLTIQRTEQRDSAMYRCASSPRGPRSGANVLTFGAGSRLTVL.

The J gene is TRBJ2-2, the V gene TRBV6-5; 12 bases agree with TRBD2. The CDR3 loop spans 15 amino acids. V shed 9 bases and J 6 bases; nucleotides not matched to a gene: 8. Germline V lookup: CDR1 MNHEY, CDR2 SVGAGI. CDR3 nucleotide sequence: TGTGCCAGTTCCCCGGGACTAGCGGGCCCCGGGGAGCTGTTTTTT. Its translation: CASSPGLAGPGELFF.

The J gene is TRBJ1-1, the V gene TRBV18, with D possibly matching TRBD1 (6 bases). Germline CDR1 and CDR2: KGHSH and LQKENI. V lost 2 bases, J lost 1 base, and 11 bases lay in between. This CDR3 contains 15 residues. The CDR3 is CASSPSGQPNTEAFF. DNA for the CDR3: TGTGCCAGCTCACCAAGCGGACAGCCGAACACTGAAGCTTTCTTT.

The rearrangement joins TRBV5-1 to TRBJ2-5, with 8 bases lining up with TRBD2. The CDR3 extends over 14 amino acids. Trimming removed 1 base from V and 3 bases from J; junction bases left unmatched: 2. Germline assignment: CDR1 SGHRS and CDR2 YFSETQ. The CDR3 loop reads CASSLSGGEETQYF. DNA of the CDR3: TGCGCCAGCAGCTTGAGCGGGGGAGAAGAGACCCAGTACTTC.

The chain uses TRBV5-6 and TRBJ2-7; tentatively, D is TRBD2 (6 bases). V was cut by 4 bases and J by 3 bases, with 17 bases left in between. Germline CDR1 SGHDT, CDR2 YYEEEE. The CDR3 totals 15 residues. DNA of the CDR3: TGTGCCAGCAGCAACGGCGGGGCCTTATACTACGAGCAGTACTTC. Protein sequence: CASSNGGALYYEQYF.

The rearrangement joins TRBV7-2 to TRBJ2-5; possibly TRBD1 or TRBD2 for D (5 bases each). The J call may not be correct, given that the DNA end is closer to TRBJ2-7. CDR3 length: 14 amino acids. Germline assignment: CDR1 SGHTA and CDR2 FQGNSA. The CDR3 reads CASSPRDLTYEQYF. CDR3 nucleotide sequence: TGTGCCAGCAGCCCACGGGACCTAACCTACGAGCAGTACTTC.

The chain is built from TRBV28 and TRBJ1-5; D might be TRBD1 (6 bases). V gave up 2 bases and J gave up 4 bases, with 9 bases separating them. CDR3 length equals 14 residues. Germline V gives CDR1 MDHEN, CDR2 SYDVKM. CDR3 residues: CASSLQTGNQPQHF. In DNA form, the CDR3 reads TGTGCCAGCAGTTTACAAACAGGGAATCAGCCCCAGCATTTT.

The chain links TRBV25-1 to TRBJ2-7; tentative D call: TRBD1 (6 bases). The germline CDR1 and CDR2 sequences are MGHDK and SYGVNS. The CDR3 has 13 amino acids. With 2 bases removed from V and 4 bases from J, the gap between germline ends came to 9 bases. The DNA for the CDR3 is TGTGCCAGCAGTGAAAGGGACACGTACGAGCAGTACTTC. This gives the protein CASSERDTYEQYF.

V is TRBV6-1 and J is TRBJ1-4; D is perhaps TRBD1 (5 bases). The germline V gene encodes CDR1 MNHNS and CDR2 SASEGT. The CDR3 has 12 residues. V lost 8 bases, J lost 4 bases, and 8 bases lay in between. The CDR3 loop reads CASRRGNEKLFF. The DNA of the CDR3 is TGTGCCAGCCGGAGGGGTAATGAAAAACTGTTTTTT.

V is TRBV7-2 and J is TRBJ1-4; 7 nucleotides agree with TRBD1. CDR3 length: 14 residues. Germline assignment: CDR1 SGHTA and CDR2 FQGNSA. J lost 7 bases, V lost 5 bases, and 7 bases had no gene match. The chain's CDR3 is CASSQGQSSEKLFF. The CDR3 region has the DNA TGTGCCAGCAGCCAGGGACAGTCGAGTGAAAAACTGTTTTTT. Together with reference TRBV7-2 and TRBJ1-4, the CDR3 gives the full variable domain: GAGVSQSPSNKVTEKGKDVELRCDPISGHTALYWYRQSLGQGLEFLIYFQGNSAPDKSGLPSDRFSAERTGGSVSTLTIQRTQQEDSAVYLCASSQGQSSEKLFFGSGTQLSVL.

This clone has only one observation. V gene TRBV30 combines with J gene TRBJ2-3; TRBD1 matches 9 bases. Germline assignment: CDR1 GTSNPN and CDR2 SVGIG (reference sequence). Unmatched junction bases numbered 12, after V lost 3 bases and J lost 5 bases. The CDR3 is 16 residues long. The CDR3 sequence is CAWSDKDRGLGDTQYF. The CDR3 region has the DNA TGTGCCTGGAGCGATAAGGACAGGGGATTAGGAGATACGCAGTATTTT.